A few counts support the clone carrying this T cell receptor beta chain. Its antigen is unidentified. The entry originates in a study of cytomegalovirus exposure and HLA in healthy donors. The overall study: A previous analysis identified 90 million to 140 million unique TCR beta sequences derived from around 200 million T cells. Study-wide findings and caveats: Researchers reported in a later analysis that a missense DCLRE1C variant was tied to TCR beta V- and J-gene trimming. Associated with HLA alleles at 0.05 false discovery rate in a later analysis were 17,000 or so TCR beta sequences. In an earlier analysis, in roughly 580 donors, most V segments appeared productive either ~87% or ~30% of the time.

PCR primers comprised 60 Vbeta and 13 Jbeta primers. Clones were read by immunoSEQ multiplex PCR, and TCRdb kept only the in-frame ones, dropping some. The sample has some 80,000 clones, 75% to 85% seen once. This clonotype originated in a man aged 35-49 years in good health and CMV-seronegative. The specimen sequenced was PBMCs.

The CDR3 spells CASRTPGTEYNEQFF. CDR3 nucleotide sequence: TGCGCCAGCCGAACTCCCGGGACAGAATACAATGAGCAGTTCTTC. The chain combines TRBV5-1 with TRBJ2-1; 7 bases are a match to TRBD1. V trimming: 7 bases; J trimming: 4 bases; junction bases outside the gene matches: 11. This CDR3 region has 15 residues. Germline V gene data show CDR1 as SGHRS and CDR2 as YFSETQ.